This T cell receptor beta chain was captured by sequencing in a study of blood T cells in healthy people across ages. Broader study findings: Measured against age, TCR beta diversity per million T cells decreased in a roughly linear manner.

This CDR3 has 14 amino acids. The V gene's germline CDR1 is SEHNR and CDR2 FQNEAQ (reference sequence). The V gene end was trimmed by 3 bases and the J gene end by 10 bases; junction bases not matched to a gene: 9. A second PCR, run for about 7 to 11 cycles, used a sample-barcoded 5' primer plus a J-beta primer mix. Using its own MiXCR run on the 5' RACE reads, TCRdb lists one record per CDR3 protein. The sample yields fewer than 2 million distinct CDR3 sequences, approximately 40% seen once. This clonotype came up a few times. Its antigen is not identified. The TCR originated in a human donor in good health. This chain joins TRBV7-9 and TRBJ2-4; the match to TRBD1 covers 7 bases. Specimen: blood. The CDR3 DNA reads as TGTGCCAGCAGCTTCGGGACAGCCCTAGGAATTCAGTACTTC. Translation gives CASSFGTALGIQYF.